The 31 T cell receptor beta chains presented below share a single source sample, sequenced in a study of cytomegalovirus exposure and HLA in healthy donors. Researchers ran the PCR with 60 Vbeta and 13 Jbeta primers. Assay: immunoSEQ multiplex PCR; the TCRdb copy retains only in-frame clones and omits some. The sample has about 130,000 clones; around three quarters are singletons. Sequenced: PBMCs. The receptors stem from a male donor in good health and CMV-seronegative.

As for this clone: Other DNA sequences of this sample code for an identical CDR3. The chain combines TRBV4-3 with TRBJ2-2, with D maybe TRBD2 (7 bases). V gave up 3 bases and J gave up 1 base, with 15 bases separating them. Germline V lookup: CDR1 LGHNA, CDR2 YSLEER. The CDR3 runs 17 residues. CDR3 coding DNA: TGCGCCAGCAGCCAGTGGGGCGGGGGCCGGAACACCGGGGAGCTGTTTTTT. Its protein is CASSQWGGGRNTGELFF.

V gene TRBV30 combines with J gene TRBJ2-1; D is possibly TRBD2 (6 bases). V shed 3 bases and J shed 5 bases, with 11 bases lying between them. Germline assignment: CDR1 GTSNPN and CDR2 SVGIG (reference sequence). The CDR3 length is 13 residues. CDR3 sequence (DNA): TGTGCCTGGAGCGGGGGACTCGACAATGAGCAGTTCTTC. It codes for CAWSGGLDNEQFF.

This sequence joins TRBV9 and TRBJ2-7; D possibly corresponds to TRBD2 (6 bases). The CDR3 extends over 14 amino acids. Per the germline V gene, CDR1 is SGDLS and CDR2 is YYNGEE. The V end lost 3 bases, the J end lost 1 base, and 11 bases lay between the germline ends. CDR3 in DNA: TGTGCCAGCAGCGAAGGAGCGGGTTCCTACGAGCAGTACTTC. Its translation is CASSEGAGSYEQYF. The full variable domain, rest sourced from reference TRBV9 and TRBJ2-7, is DSGVTQTPKHLITATGQRVTLRCSPRSGDLSVYWYQQSLDQGLQFLIQYYNGEERAKGNILERFSAQQFPDLHSELNLSSLELGDSALYFCASSEGAGSYEQYFGPGTRLTVT.

The chain couples TRBV30 to TRBJ1-2; 8 bases align to TRBD1. The CDR3 sequence is 13 residues long. Germline V gives CDR1 GTSNPN, CDR2 SVGIG (reference sequence). V dropped 3 bases and J dropped 5; count of bases not matched to a gene: 5. In DNA form, the CDR3 reads TGTGCCTGGAGCGGCGACAGGGGATATGGCTACACCTTC. It encodes CAWSGDRGYGYTF. Using reference TRBV30 and TRBJ1-2 for the parts outside the CDR3, the full variable domain is SQTIHQWPATLVQPVGSPLSLECTVEGTSNPNLYWYRQAAGRGLQLLFYSVGIGQISSEVPQNLSASRPQDRQFILSSKKLLLSDSGFYLCAWSGDRGYGYTFGSGTRLTVV.

V gene TRBV6-5 combines with J gene TRBJ1-5; the D gene is possibly TRBD1 (5 bases). CDR3 size: 14 residues. V gave up 6 bases and J gave up 5 bases, with 14 bases separating them. Germline CDR1 MNHEY, CDR2 SVGAGI. CDR3 DNA sequence: TGTGCCAGCAGACAGGTGAATGAAGATCAGCCCCAGCATTTT. Its protein is CASRQVNEDQPQHF.

The chain couples TRBV5-6 to TRBJ1-2; 7 bases agree with TRBD1. CDR1 and CDR2 from the germline V gene are SGHDT and YYEEEE. Trimming removed 0 bases from V and 0 bases from J; junction bases left unmatched: 8. The length of the CDR3 is 17 residues. The CDR3 is CASSLGNRGLSNYGYTF. The CDR3 DNA sequence: TGTGCCAGCAGCTTGGGAAATAGGGGGCTTTCTAACTATGGCTACACCTTC.

This chain connects TRBV19 to TRBJ1-4; 11 bases match TRBD1. The V and J ends lost 9 bases and 7 bases, in that order; junction bases with no gene match: 10. Germline V CDR1 and CDR2: LNHDA, SQIVND (reference sequence). This CDR3 comprises 15 residues. As DNA, the CDR3 is TGTGCCAGCCAAAGCCAGGACAGGGGGCCTGAAAAACTGTTTTTT. Protein product: CASQSQDRGPEKLFF.

The CDR3 protein is CASRGRVYTDTQYF. DNA of the CDR3: TGTGCCAGCAGAGGCAGGGTCTACACAGATACGCAGTATTTT. The chain uses TRBV5-5 and TRBJ2-3, with D possibly being TRBD1 (5 bases). Germline V gives CDR1 SGHKS, CDR2 YYEKEE (reference sequence). Deletions cut 5 bases from V and 2 bases from J, with 12 bases between. The CDR3 consists of 14 residues.

The V call is TRBV28, the J call TRBJ1-6; D is undetermined. Germline V CDR1 and CDR2: MDHEN, SYDVKM. This CDR3 spans 15 amino acids. Trimming stripped 4 bases from V and 1 base from J, with 8 bases between. Here the CDR3 DNA reads TGTGCCAGCAGTTCCGGTTTTTCCTATAATTCACCCCTCCACTTT. Its translation is CASSSGFSYNSPLHF.

This clone came up once. The genes are TRBV30 and TRBJ1-2; D is undetermined. V lost 0 bases, J lost 5 bases, and 7 bases lay in between. Germline CDR1 and CDR2: GTSNPN and SVGIG (reference sequence). The CDR3 extends over 12 amino acids. The CDR3 coding sequence is TGTGCCTGGAGTGTAGTCGGGTATGGCTACACCTTC. Translating gives CAWSVVGYGYTF.

This chain connects TRBV25-1 to TRBJ1-5, with D possibly matching TRBD1 (6 bases). V gave up 3 bases and J gave up 7 bases, with 13 bases separating them. CDR3 size: 14 residues. CDR1 is MGHDK and CDR2 is SYGVNS in the germline V gene. The CDR3 is CASSDGGGDQPQHF. The CDR3 region has the DNA TGTGCCAGCAGTGACGGAGGGGGGGACCAGCCCCAGCATTTT.

This chain links TRBV7-2 with TRBJ2-1, with D tentatively TRBD1 (5 bases). The length of the CDR3 is 15 residues. V dropped 3 bases and J dropped 0 bases, with 9 bases sitting between them. Germline CDR1 SGHTA, CDR2 FQGNSA. CDR3 nucleotide sequence: TGTGCCAGCAGCTTTACAGGAATCTCCTACAATGAGCAGTTCTTC. Protein product: CASSFTGISYNEQFF.

The genes are TRBV7-9 and TRBJ2-7, with D possibly matching TRBD2 (6 bases). V lost 4 bases, J lost 5 bases, and 15 bases lay in between. CDR3 length equals 14 residues. Per germline, CDR1 SEHNR and CDR2 FQNEAQ (reference sequence). The CDR3 DNA is TGTGCCAGCAGCTACGTCAGGGACTGGAACGAGCAGTACTTC. It codes for CASSYVRDWNEQYF.

This rearrangement joins TRBV28 to TRBJ1-1; D uncertain. Germline V lookup: CDR1 MDHEN, CDR2 SYDVKM. The CDR3 sequence is 13 residues long. Trimming pared 6 bases from V and 11 bases from J, leaving 19 bases between. CDR3 DNA: TGTGCCAGCAGCCCCACCGCCCGGGATGGGGCTTTCTTT. Its translation is CASSPTARDGAFF.

V is TRBV20-1 and J is TRBJ1-1, with D tentatively TRBD1 (5 bases). Looked up from germline, CDR1 is DFQATT and CDR2 is SNEGSKA (reference sequence). The CDR3 is made up of 11 amino acids. V was shortened by 5 bases and J by 7 bases, with 11 bases between the two germline ends. This CDR3 is CSAGGWDEAFF. The CDR3 DNA reads as TGCAGTGCTGGGGGGTGGGATGAAGCTTTCTTT.

This clone was picked up one time. CDR3 sequence: CASSDSDAGPNSYEQYF. The CDR3 bases are TGTGCCAGCAGTGACTCAGACGCGGGCCCGAACTCCTACGAGCAGTACTTC. This chain links TRBV6-4 with TRBJ2-7, with D possibly matching TRBD2 (5 bases). The germline V and J ends were trimmed by 0 bases and 0 bases, with 15 bases remaining between them. CDR3 length equals 17 residues. CDR1 and CDR2 (germline): MRHNA, SNTAGT.

This chain uses TRBV15 with TRBJ2-1; 9 bases match TRBD2. J gave up 7 bases and V 7 bases, and 8 bases lay outside the gene matches. Germline CDR1 LNHNV, CDR2 YYDKDF (reference sequence). The CDR3 runs 14 residues. The CDR3: CATTQSGRLNEQFF. As DNA, the CDR3 is TGTGCCACCACCCAAAGCGGGAGGCTGAATGAGCAGTTCTTC.

The CDR3 spells CASSGNLAGGSGRNEQFF. The CDR3 DNA is TGCGCCAGCAGCGGCAACCTGGCGGGAGGGAGTGGTAGAAATGAGCAGTTCTTC. The chain recombines TRBV5-1 with TRBJ2-1, with 9 nucleotides matching TRBD2. V lost 4 bases, J lost 7 bases, and 18 bases stayed unmatched. This CDR3 has 18 amino acids. CDR1 and CDR2 from the germline V gene are SGHRS and YFSETQ.

As for this clone: One junction end does not reproduce the germline sequence, and a read error may be involved. The J gene is TRBJ2-6, the V gene TRBV30; a weak D match, TRBD1 (5 bases). Germline CDR1 and CDR2: GTSNPN and SVGIG (reference sequence). This CDR3 has 17 amino acids. CDR3 in amino acids: CAWSIWTRLSGANGLTF. Here the CDR3 DNA reads TGTGCCTGGAGTATTTGGACACGTCTCTCTGGGGCCAACGGCCTGACTTTC.

The V gene is TRBV7-6, the J gene TRBJ2-7, with 10 bases identical to TRBD1. In germline, CDR1 is SGHVS, CDR2 FNYEAQ. The CDR3 is 14 amino acids. V shed 4 bases, J shed 4 bases, and the junction held 4 bases outside the gene matches. The CDR3 DNA reads as TGTGCCAGCAGCTCCCGGGACAGGGGTTACGAGCAGTACTTC. Translation gives CASSSRDRGYEQYF.

The genes are TRBV19 and TRBJ2-1; 13 bases are a match to TRBD2. This CDR3 region has 19 residues. With V trimmed by 7 bases and J by 6 bases, 18 bases remained unmatched. Germline V gene data show CDR1 as LNHDA and CDR2 as SQIVND (reference sequence). For the CDR3, the DNA is TGTGCCAGTAATAAACTAGCGGGAGGGATTTCGGGGGTTGTCAATGAGCAGTTCTTC. Amino acid sequence: CASNKLAGGISGVVNEQFF.

A single count supports this clone. A read error may produce the germline difference seen at one junction end. The CDR3 protein is CSSSLWTGSGANVLTF. DNA for the CDR3: TGTTCCAGCAGCTTATGGACAGGGTCCGGGGCCAACGTCCTGACTTTC. This rearrangement joins TRBV7-9 to TRBJ2-6; TRBD1 agrees at 8 bases. Germline lookup yields CDR1 SEHNR and CDR2 FQNEAQ (reference sequence). The CDR3 consists of 16 residues.

This clone occurred a few times. The V and J genes are TRBV11-2 and TRBJ2-5, with 8 bases lining up with TRBD2. The CDR3 loop spans 14 amino acids. The V and J ends lost 2 bases and 4 bases, in that order; junction bases with no gene match: 3. Germline loops: CDR1 SGHAT, CDR2 FQNNGV. In DNA, the CDR3 is TGTGCCAGCAGCTTACGGGGGGGGAGAGAGACCCAGTACTTC. It translates to CASSLRGGRETQYF.

The chain links TRBV2 to TRBJ2-7; 9 positions match TRBD2. Germline V gene sequence: CDR1 SNHLY, CDR2 FYNNEI. The junction had 0 bases not matched to a gene; V was cut back by 0 bases and J by 6 bases. The CDR3 spans 13 residues. CDR3 protein: CASSEARGGEQYF. The CDR3 DNA follows: TGTGCCAGCAGTGAAGCGCGGGGGGGCGAGCAGTACTTC.

The chain carries TRBV7-6 and TRBJ1-6; tentatively, D is TRBD1 (5 bases). V lost 5 bases to trimming and J lost 7 bases, with 18 bases between them. Germline V CDR1 and CDR2: SGHVS, FNYEAQ. There are 16 residues in the CDR3. CDR3 protein: CASSPRWGSGNSPLHF. Here the CDR3 DNA reads TGTGCCAGCAGCCCCAGATGGGGCTCTGGCAATTCACCCCTCCACTTT. The whole variable domain, filled in from reference TRBV7-6 and TRBJ1-6, reads GAGVSQSPRYKVTKRGQDVALRCDPISGHVSLYWYRQALGQGPEFLTYFNYEAQQDKSGLPNDRFSAERPEGSISTLTIQRTEQRDSAMYRCASSPRWGSGNSPLHFGNGTRLTVT.

This clone was seen just once. The V and J genes are TRBV7-2 and TRBJ1-3; weak D call: TRBD1 (6 bases). Germline CDR1 reads SGHTA; CDR2 reads FQGNSA. The V end was cut by 1 base, the J end by 0 bases, with 10 bases between. The CDR3 totals 16 residues. CDR3 sequence (DNA): TGTGCCAGCAGCTTAGGGACAGTCTTCTCTGGAAACACCATATATTTT. It yields the protein CASSLGTVFSGNTIYF.

J is TRBJ2-7 and V is TRBV19, with D perhaps TRBD2 (6 bases). The V gene's germline CDR1 is LNHDA and CDR2 SQIVND (reference sequence). This CDR3 is 15 amino acids long. V dropped 3 bases and J dropped 3 bases, with 15 bases sitting between them. The CDR3 loop reads CASSMYGGTFYEQYF. The CDR3 bases are TGTGCCAGTAGTATGTACGGGGGAACATTCTACGAGCAGTACTTC.

J is TRBJ1-4 and V is TRBV13; weak D call: TRBD1 (6 bases). V lost 4 bases and J 0 bases, leaving 12 bases between the germline ends. This CDR3 is 16 amino acids long. Germline V lookup: CDR1 PRHDT, CDR2 FYEKMQ (reference sequence). CDR3 bases: TGTGCCAGCAGCTCCGGCTACAGGGCAACTAATGAAAAACTGTTTTTT. Translating gives CASSSGYRATNEKLFF. Drawing the rest from reference TRBV13 and TRBJ1-4, the complete variable domain is AAGVIQSPRHLIKEKRETATLKCYPIPRHDTVYWYQQGPGQDPQFLISFYEKMQSDKGSIPDRFSAQQFSDYHSELNMSSLELGDSALYFCASSSGYRATNEKLFFGSGTQLSVL.

The chain's CDR3 is CASSLRDGGAGTEAFF. CDR3 DNA sequence: TGTGCCAGCAGTTTACGGGACGGAGGGGCCGGGACTGAAGCTTTCTTT. The gene calls are TRBV28 and TRBJ1-1; a weak D match, TRBD1 (5 bases). Germline V gene lookup returns CDR1 MDHEN and CDR2 SYDVKM. The ends were cut back, 2 bases at V and 5 bases at J, with 18 bases in the middle. This CDR3 is built from 16 residues.

The chain's CDR3 is CASSYGTSGYEQYF. Here the CDR3 DNA reads TGTGCCAGCAGTTACGGGACTAGCGGCTACGAGCAGTACTTC. V is TRBV6-4 and J is TRBJ2-5, with TRBD2 matching over 11 bases. The J call may be wrong; the DNA end is better matched by TRBJ2-7. The CDR3 runs 14 residues. Germline CDR1 reads MRHNA; CDR2 reads SNTAGT.

The V call is TRBV15, the J call TRBJ1-1; weak D call: TRBD1 (6 bases). Germline V CDR1 and CDR2: LNHNV, YYDKDF (reference sequence). V lost 2 bases, J lost 6 bases, and 13 bases lay in between. This CDR3 has 14 residues. The CDR3: CATSRQGSSPEAFF. DNA for the CDR3: TGTGCCACCAGCAGACAGGGGTCGTCCCCTGAAGCTTTCTTT.